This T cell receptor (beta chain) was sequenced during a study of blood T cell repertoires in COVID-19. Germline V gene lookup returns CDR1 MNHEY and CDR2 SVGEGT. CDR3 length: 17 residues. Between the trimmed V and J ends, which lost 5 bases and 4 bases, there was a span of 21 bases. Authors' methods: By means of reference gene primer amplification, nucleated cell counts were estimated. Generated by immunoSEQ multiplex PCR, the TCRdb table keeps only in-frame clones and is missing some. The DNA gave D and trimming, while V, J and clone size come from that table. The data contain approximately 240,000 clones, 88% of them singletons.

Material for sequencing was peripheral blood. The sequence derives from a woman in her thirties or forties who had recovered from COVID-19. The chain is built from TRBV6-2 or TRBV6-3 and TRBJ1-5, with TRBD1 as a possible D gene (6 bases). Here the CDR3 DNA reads TGTGCCAGCAGTCCCTGGGTGGGCAGGGGCATTAATCAGCCCCAGCATTTT. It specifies CASSPWVGRGINQPQHF.